This is a list of T cell receptor beta chains from one sample in a study of cytomegalovirus exposure and HLA in healthy donors. Sequencing used immunoSEQ multiplex PCR; TCRdb keeps in-frame clones, though not all of them. The data contain 140,000 or so clones, over 60% of them singletons. The sequencing sample was made of PBMCs. The receptors originated from a man aged 40-49 years in good health and CMV-seronegative. Both conserved end residues are part of each CDR3. A D gene is named only where the DNA matches it firmly. Size values are once, few and many counts, or a class for expanded clones, and some rows have none.

v_call: TRBV19
d_call: NA
j_call: TRBJ1-1
clone_size: few
cdr3_aa: CASSRQENTEAFF
cdr3_nt: TGTGCCAGTAGCCGACAGGAGAACACTGAAGCTTTCTTT

v_call: TRBV6-6
d_call: NA
j_call: TRBJ1-2
clone_size: NA
cdr3_aa: CASSEGNNYGYTF
cdr3_nt: TGTGCCAGCAGTGAGGGAAATAACTATGGCTACACCTTC

v_call: TRBV9
d_call: TRBD2
j_call: TRBJ2-3
clone_size: NA
cdr3_aa: CASSVGTSGVFTDTQYF
cdr3_nt: TGTGCCAGCAGCGTAGGGACTAGCGGGGTTTTCACAGATACGCAGTATTTT

v_call: TRBV7-2
d_call: NA
j_call: TRBJ2-3
clone_size: NA
cdr3_aa: CASSSLTPFTDTQYF
cdr3_nt: TGTGCCAGCAGCTCCCTCACACCCTTCACAGATACGCAGTATTTT

v_call: TRBV11-2
d_call: NA
j_call: TRBJ2-2
clone_size: NA
cdr3_aa: CASSYQTGELFF
cdr3_nt: TGTGCCAGCAGCTACCAGACCGGGGAGCTGTTTTTT

v_call: TRBV10-3
d_call: TRBD1
j_call: TRBJ1-1
clone_size: few
cdr3_aa: CAISLDRELTEAFF
cdr3_nt: TGTGCCATCAGCCTGGACAGGGAATTGACTGAAGCTTTCTTT

v_call: TRBV5-1
d_call: TRBD1
j_call: TRBJ2-7
clone_size: NA
cdr3_aa: CASSPSGTGSYEQYF
cdr3_nt: TGCGCCAGCAGCCCATCCGGGACAGGTTCGTACGAGCAGTACTTC

v_call: TRBV5-1
d_call: NA
j_call: TRBJ1-2
clone_size: NA
cdr3_aa: CASSSGDSNYGYPF
cdr3_nt: TGCGCCAGCAGCTCTGGTGACTCCAACTATGGCTACCCCTTC

v_call: TRBV7-2
d_call: NA
j_call: TRBJ1-4
clone_size: NA
cdr3_aa: CASSLFELRSEKLFF
cdr3_nt: TGTGCCAGCAGCCTCTTTGAGCTCCGGAGCGAAAAACTGTTTTTT

v_call: TRBV27
d_call: TRBD1
j_call: TRBJ2-3
clone_size: NA
cdr3_aa: CASSSTGQGRADTQYF
cdr3_nt: TGTGCCAGCAGTTCGACGGGACAGGGTAGAGCAGATACGCAGTATTTT

v_call: TRBV9
d_call: NA
j_call: TRBJ2-7
clone_size: NA
cdr3_aa: CASSPGSSYEQYF
cdr3_nt: TGTGCCAGCAGCCCCGGGAGCTCCTACGAGCAGTACTTC

v_call: TRBV19
d_call: TRBD1
j_call: TRBJ1-6
clone_size: NA
cdr3_aa: CASSIGQGVGSPLHF
cdr3_nt: TGTGCCAGTAGTATTGGACAGGGTGTCGGTTCACCCCTCCACTTT

v_call: TRBV11-2
d_call: TRBD1
j_call: TRBJ1-1
clone_size: NA
cdr3_aa: CASSPRTGGNTEAFF
cdr3_nt: TGTGCCAGCAGCCCGCGGACAGGAGGTAACACTGAAGCTTTCTTT

v_call: TRBV29-1
d_call: TRBD1
j_call: TRBJ1-5
clone_size: NA
cdr3_aa: CSVAPDRDNQPQHF
cdr3_nt: TGCAGCGTTGCACCCGACAGGGATAATCAGCCCCAGCATTTT

v_call: TRBV5-1
d_call: TRBD2
j_call: TRBJ2-3
clone_size: NA
cdr3_aa: CASSPLGLAGTDTQYF
cdr3_nt: TGCGCCAGCAGCCCGCTGGGACTAGCGGGCACAGATACGCAGTATTTT

v_call: TRBV19
d_call: NA
j_call: TRBJ1-1
clone_size: NA
cdr3_aa: CASSNPQEEDTEAFF
cdr3_nt: TGTGCCAGTAGTAACCCCCAAGAGGAGGACACTGAAGCTTTCTTT

v_call: TRBV7-9
d_call: TRBD2
j_call: TRBJ2-5
clone_size: NA
cdr3_aa: CASSLLAGPQETQYF
cdr3_nt: TGTGCCAGCAGCTTACTAGCGGGACCTCAAGAGACCCAGTACTTC

v_call: TRBV5-1
d_call: NA
j_call: TRBJ2-7
clone_size: NA
cdr3_aa: CASSLAWPGAYEQYF
cdr3_nt: TGCGCCAGCAGCTTGGCTTGGCCGGGGGCCTACGAGCAGTACTTC

v_call: TRBV29-1
d_call: NA
j_call: TRBJ2-3
clone_size: NA
cdr3_aa: CSLQLGGDTQYF
cdr3_nt: TGCAGCCTACAATTGGGGGGAGATACGCAGTATTTT

v_call: TRBV5-4
d_call: TRBD2
j_call: TRBJ2-3
clone_size: NA
cdr3_aa: CASRERGGQPSGTDTQYF
cdr3_nt: TGTGCCAGCAGGGAGCGGGGGGGACAACCATCTGGCACAGATACGCAGTATTTT

v_call: TRBV18
d_call: TRBD1
j_call: TRBJ1-1
clone_size: NA
cdr3_aa: CASSPGTGGSEAFF
cdr3_nt: TGTGCCAGCTCGCCCGGGACAGGGGGCTCTGAAGCTTTCTTT